This T cell receptor beta chain was captured by sequencing in a study of shared clonotypes between healthy human individuals. General study findings and limits: Memory subsets had estimated richness that was generally smaller than that of naive subsets.

Profiled with immunoSEQ multiplex PCR; TCRdb holds only in-frame clones, not every one. The sample lists over a million clones; around 97% were seen once. Remarks on this clone: Its target is not known.

V lost 5 bases and J lost 9; bases outside the gene matches: 12. Germline CDR1 and CDR2: MDHEN and SYDVKM. The CDR3 totals 15 residues. The clonotype was recovered from a man aged 25-45 years in good health. The sample comprised naive CD4+ T cells sorted from blood. Subset of the sample: CD45RA+ positively selected. The chain recombines TRBV28 with TRBJ2-1; 8 bases fit TRBD2. CDR3 sequence reads: CASSPPRAGAGEQFF. CDR3 DNA: TGTGCCAGCAGTCCACCCCGAGCGGGAGCTGGTGAGCAGTTCTTC.